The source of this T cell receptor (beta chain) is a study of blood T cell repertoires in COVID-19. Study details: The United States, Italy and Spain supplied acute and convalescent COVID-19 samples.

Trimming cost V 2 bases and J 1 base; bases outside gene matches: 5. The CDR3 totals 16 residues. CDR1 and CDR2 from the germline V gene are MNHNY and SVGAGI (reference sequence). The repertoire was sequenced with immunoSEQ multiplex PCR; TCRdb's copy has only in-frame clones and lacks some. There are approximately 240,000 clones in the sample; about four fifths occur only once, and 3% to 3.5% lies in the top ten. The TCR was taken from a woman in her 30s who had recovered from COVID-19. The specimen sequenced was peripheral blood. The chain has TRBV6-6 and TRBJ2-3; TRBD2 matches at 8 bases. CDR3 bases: TGTGCCAGCAGTTACACGGCGGGAGGACGCACAGATACGCAGTATTTT. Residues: CASSYTAGGRTDTQYF.